A selection of T cell receptor beta chains follows, all from one sample in a study of T cell responses to AZD1222 COVID-19 vaccine. The data were produced by immunoSEQ multiplex PCR, yet TCRdb's version contains in-frame clones alone and is incomplete. The data hold about 120,000 clones, with 70% to 90% observed a single time. The sample here was peripheral blood, taken on day 0 of AZD1222 vaccination. The receptors shown here come from an adult in good health. The CDR3 runs from the conserved cysteine through the conserved F or W. A D gene is named only where the DNA matches it firmly. Rows may omit the clone size; those that give it use once, few, many or a size class.

j_gene,d_gene,v_gene,abundance,CDR3aa,CDR3nt
TRBJ1-5,-,TRBV6-5,once,CATSGAGGNQPQHF,TGTGCCACCTCCGGGGCAGGGGGCAATCAGCCCCAGCATTTT
TRBJ2-1,TRBD2,TRBV7-9,-,CASRGSGGAEGNEQFF,TGTGCCAGCAGAGGGAGCGGGGGGGCCGAGGGAAATGAGCAGTTCTTC
TRBJ1-1,-,TRBV29-1,-,CSVAPEAFF,TGCAGCGTGGCGCCTGAAGCTTTCTTT
TRBJ2-5,TRBD2,TRBV25-1,once,CASSLTSGWSETQYF,TGTGCCAGCAGCTTGACTAGCGGGTGGTCGGAGACCCAGTACTTC
TRBJ2-3,-,TRBV9,-,CASSKRDSNTDTQYF,TGTGCCAGCAGCAAACGAGACAGCAACACAGATACGCAGTATTTT
TRBJ1-3,-,TRBV10-2,few,CASSDGGQRGNTIYF,TGCGCCAGCAGTGACGGGGGCCAGAGAGGAAACACCATATATTTT
TRBJ1-5,-,TRBV6-1,-,CASSDGTRMDF,TGTGCCAGCAGTGACGGGACGAGAATGGATTTT
TRBJ2-1,-,TRBV19,few,CASSIGGEQFF,TGTGCCAGTAGTATAGGTGGAGAGCAGTTCTTC
TRBJ2-7,-,TRBV14,-,CASSLGGATYEQYF,TGTGCCAGCAGCCTGGGGGGGGCAACCTACGAGCAGTACTTC
TRBJ1-4,-,TRBV7-2,few,CASSLSGTRNEKLFF,TGTGCCAGCAGCTTATCCGGGACGAGAAATGAAAAACTGTTTTTT
TRBJ2-5,TRBD2,TRBV7-2,-,CASSLGTSVWTETQYF,TGTGCCAGCAGCCTGGGGACTAGCGTTTGGACAGAGACCCAGTACTTC
TRBJ2-1,-,TRBV9,-,CASSSTGDNWNEQFF,TGTGCCAGCAGCTCCACCGGGGACAACTGGAATGAGCAGTTCTTC
TRBJ1-5,-,TRBV6-6,-,CASSYSMDDSNQPQHF,TGTGCCAGCAGTTACTCGATGGACGATAGCAATCAGCCCCAGCATTTT
TRBJ2-3,-,TRBV30,-,CAWTITDTQYF,TGTGCCTGGACCATCACAGATACGCAGTATTTT
TRBJ1-2,-,TRBV29-1,-,CSTSEGYTF,TGCAGCACGTCCGAGGGCTACACCTTC
TRBJ1-4,-,TRBV6-1,-,CASSEARGGDEKLFF,TGTGCCAGCAGTGAAGCGAGGGGTGGAGATGAAAAACTGTTTTTT
TRBJ2-7,TRBD1,TRBV2,-,CASSVDRGQEQYF,TGTGCCAGCAGTGTAGACAGGGGTCAAGAGCAGTACTTC